A selection of T cell receptor beta chains follows, all from one sample in a study of shared clonotypes between healthy human individuals. The data were produced by immunoSEQ multiplex PCR, yet TCRdb's version contains in-frame clones alone and is incomplete. The sample has 100,000 to 120,000 clones; approximately 70% are singletons. The material sequenced was memory CD8+ T cells sorted from blood. The receptors shown here come from a woman aged 30 to 39 in good health. Both conserved end residues are part of each CDR3. The D gene is left open where the match is weak. The size field is filled for only some rows; it gives once, few, many or a size class.

V: TRBV4-1
D: .
size: .
J: TRBJ2-3
DNA: TGCGCCAGCAGCCAAGACAGGGCTACTAGCACAGATACGCAGTATTTT
CDR3: CASSQDRATSTDTQYF

V: TRBV6-1
D: .
size: .
J: TRBJ2-7
DNA: TGTGCCAGCAGGGTCGGAAAGGGCTACGAGCAGTACTTC
CDR3: CASRVGKGYEQYF

V: TRBV6-1
D: TRBD2
size: many
J: TRBJ2-7
DNA: TGTGCCAGCAGTGAAGAGGAAGCGGGAGGAAACGAGCAGTACTTC
CDR3: CASSEEEAGGNEQYF

V: TRBV6-1
D: .
size: many
J: TRBJ1-4
DNA: TGTGCCAGCAGCGGCAGGGAGAATGAAAAACTGTTTTTT
CDR3: CASSGRENEKLFF

V: TRBV9
D: TRBD1
size: .
J: TRBJ1-6
DNA: TGTGCCAGCAGCGGACAGGGATCACCCCTCCACTTT
CDR3: CASSGQGSPLHF

V: TRBV21-1
D: .
size: once
J: TRBJ2-6
DNA: TGTGCCAGCAGCAAACTCGGTCCCGGGTCCTTCTCGGGGGCCAACGTCCTGACTTTC
CDR3: CASSKLGPGSFSGANVLTF

V: TRBV5-1
D: .
size: .
J: TRBJ1-2
DNA: TGCGCCACCTCTCCGGGGGAGCGGTATGGCTACACCTTC
CDR3: CATSPGERYGYTF

V: TRBV29-1
D: TRBD1
size: many
J: TRBJ2-1
DNA: TGCAGCGTAGACAGACAGGGTTCCAATGAGCAGTTCTTC
CDR3: CSVDRQGSNEQFF

V: TRBV5-1
D: TRBD1
size: once
J: TRBJ1-1
DNA: TGCGCCAGCAGCTACGGACAGGTTTTTATGAACACTGAAGCTTTCTTT
CDR3: CASSYGQVFMNTEAFF

V: TRBV6-1
D: .
size: .
J: TRBJ1-2
DNA: TGTGCCAGCAGCCCTCAGGGACAAACGAGATATGGCTACACCTTC
CDR3: CASSPQGQTRYGYTF

V: TRBV28
D: TRBD1
size: .
J: TRBJ1-1
DNA: TGTGCCAGCAGTCCCGGAGGGGGGCTAACAGGGGACCTAAACACTGAAGCTTTCTTT
CDR3: CASSPGGGLTGDLNTEAFF

V: TRBV27
D: .
size: .
J: TRBJ1-2
DNA: TGTGCCAGCAGCCTCTCCGGGTTCTATGGCTACACCTTC
CDR3: CASSLSGFYGYTF

V: TRBV19
D: .
size: many
J: TRBJ2-5
DNA: TGTGCCAGTAGTATTTGGTTGAAAGAGACCCAGTACTTC
CDR3: CASSIWLKETQYF

V: TRBV11-2
D: .
size: .
J: TRBJ1-1
DNA: TGTGCCAGCAGCCCTATCAAGGGCAACCGGAACACTGAAGCTTTCTTT
CDR3: CASSPIKGNRNTEAFF

V: TRBV18
D: TRBD2
size: once
J: TRBJ2-7
DNA: TGTGCCAGCTCACCCGGACGGGGGGGAGCCTACGAGCAGTACTTC
CDR3: CASSPGRGGAYEQYF